This TCR beta chain originates from a study of blood T cell repertoires in COVID-19. As for the study in general: The United States, Italy and Spain were the sources of the acute and convalescent COVID-19 samples. T cells, B-cell-depleted T cells, or PBMCs provided the cDNA or gDNA that served as material.

Germline V gene lookup returns CDR1 SGHRS and CDR2 YFSETQ. J gave up 0 bases and V 9 bases, and 7 bases lay outside the gene matches. This CDR3 is 14 amino acids long. Original processing methods: Reference gene primer amplification gave estimated nucleated cell counts. The table came from immunoSEQ multiplex PCR; TCRdb's copy has only in-frame clones and leaves some out. V, J and clone size derive from that table, while D and trimming were established from the DNA sequence. The sample contains around 470,000 clones, 80% to 90% of which appear only once. Enrolled during active infection, Seattle patients were then followed longitudinally.

The TCR originated in a man between 18 and 35 years old with COVID-19, enrolled during active disease. The chain uses TRBV5-1 and TRBJ2-3, with 7 positions matching TRBD2. Sample: peripheral blood. CDR3 nucleotides: TGCGCCACCTCGGGGGGATCTAGCACAGATACGCAGTATTTT. This translates into CATSGGSSTDTQYF.